A single sample gave rise to the 8 T cell receptor beta chains below, sequenced in a study of OX40 agonist ivuxolimab in advanced cancers. Data came from immunoSEQ multiplex PCR; TCRdb stores just in-frame clones and leaves some out. The table shows about 52,000 clones, with 86% occurring only once. The sample consisted of CD4+ or CD8+ T cells sorted from blood, taken in a trial of the OX40 agonist ivuxolimab. The receptors come from an adult with an advanced solid tumor such as melanoma, head and neck, liver or kidney cancer.

The V call is TRBV2, the J call TRBJ2-5, with D possibly TRBD2 on 5 matching bases. V dropped 5 bases and J dropped 6 bases, with 10 bases sitting between them. CDR1 and CDR2 (germline): SNHLY, FYNNEI. This CDR3 is 12 amino acids long. CDR3 sequence: CASSLLVKTQYF. The CDR3 coding sequence is TGTGCCAGCAGTCTACTAGTCAAGACCCAGTACTTC.

The chain joins TRBV29-1 to TRBJ1-2; weak D call: TRBD1 (5 bases). The CDR3 extends over 11 amino acids. Looked up from germline, CDR1 is SQVTM and CDR2 is ANQGSEA. V gave up 8 bases and J gave up 3 bases, with 10 bases separating them. Here the CDR3 DNA reads TGCAGCTTCTCGACAGACTATGGCTACACCTTC. Translation gives CSFSTDYGYTF.

The rearrangement joins TRBV5-6 to TRBJ1-2; D uncertain. V shed 4 bases and J shed 7 bases, with 14 bases lying between them. The CDR3 has 13 amino acids. Germline loops: CDR1 SGHDT, CDR2 YYEEEE. This CDR3 is CASSLGFLFGYTF. For the CDR3, the DNA is TGTGCCAGCAGCCTCGGGTTCTTATTTGGCTACACCTTC.

This chain links TRBV7-2 with TRBJ1-1; D gene unclear. Trimming cost V 0 bases and J 1 base, with 12 bases left between them. This CDR3 spans 16 amino acids. The V gene's germline CDR1 is SGHTA and CDR2 FQGNSA. CDR3 protein: CASSLAFSMGNTEAFF. The CDR3 nucleotides read TGTGCCAGCAGCTTAGCGTTCTCTATGGGGAACACTGAAGCTTTCTTT.

The V gene is TRBV6-5, the J gene TRBJ2-2; D unclear. The V end was cut by 5 bases, the J end by 1 base, with 8 bases between. This CDR3 is 14 amino acids long. In germline, CDR1 is MNHEY, CDR2 SVGAGI. This chain's CDR3 is CASSRLMNTGELFF. CDR3 in DNA: TGTGCCAGCAGTCGACTCATGAACACCGGGGAGCTGTTTTTT.

This clone has only a few counts. This chain connects TRBV7-8 to TRBJ1-2; a weak D match, TRBD1 (6 bases). V lost 1 base and J 2 bases, leaving 8 bases between the germline ends. Per the germline V gene, CDR1 is SGHVS and CDR2 is FQNEAQ. The CDR3 consists of 14 residues. DNA for the CDR3: TGTGCCAGCAGCTTAGACAGGGTGAACTATGGCTACACCTTC. Translating gives CASSLDRVNYGYTF.

This sequence joins TRBV19 and TRBJ1-1; 9 bases map to TRBD1. Trimming cost V 9 bases and J 3 bases; bases outside gene matches: 11. The CDR3 sequence is 15 residues long. In germline, CDR1 is LNHDA, CDR2 SQIVND (reference sequence). CDR3 sequence (DNA): TGTGCCAGCCAGGACAGGGGTGGTTGGCACACTGAAGCTTTCTTT. Protein sequence: CASQDRGGWHTEAFF.

This chain links TRBV12-5 with TRBJ2-6, with D unclear. The germline V gene encodes CDR1 LGHNT and CDR2 FRNRAP. CDR3 length: 16 residues. V lost 2 bases and J 4 bases, leaving 12 bases between the germline ends. The CDR3 DNA reads TGTGCTAGTGGTTTGAACTTAATAAGCGGGGCCAACGTCCTGACTTTC. Amino acids: CASGLNLISGANVLTF.